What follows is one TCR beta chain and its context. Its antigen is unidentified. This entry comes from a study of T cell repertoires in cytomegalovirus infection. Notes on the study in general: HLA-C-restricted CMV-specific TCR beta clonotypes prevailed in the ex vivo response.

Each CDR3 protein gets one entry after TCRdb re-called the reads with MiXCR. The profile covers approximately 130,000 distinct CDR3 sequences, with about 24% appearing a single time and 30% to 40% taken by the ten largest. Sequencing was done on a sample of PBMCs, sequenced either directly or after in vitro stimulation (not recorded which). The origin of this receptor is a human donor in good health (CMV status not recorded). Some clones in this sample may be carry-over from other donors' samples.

CDR3 loop: CASSIILGNWQFF. DNA of the CDR3: TGTGCCAGTAGTATAATCCTTGGGAATTGGCAGTTCTTC. The chain uses TRBV19 and TRBJ2-1; D not certain. Trimming left V 2 bases short and J 12 bases short, with 14 bases between. The CDR3 is 13 residues long. Germline V gene data show CDR1 as LNHDA and CDR2 as SQIVND (reference sequence).